The T cell receptor (beta chain) under discussion was sequenced for a study of T-cell memory formation after mild COVID-19 (TCRdb year 2021). Background for the entire study: Most TCR sequence clusters were specific to one of the two donors. In two donors, T-cell clones that expanded and contracted after mild COVID-19 were followed by sequencing TCRalpha and TCRbeta repertoires longitudinally. Two young, previously healthy adult volunteers made up the cohort, one male and one female. General conclusions and limits of the study: Contracting CD4+ clones were found mainly in CM and EM memory subsets, while CD8+ clones were enriched in EMRA. Some responding clones were detected in pre-infection memory, which suggested that pre-existing cross-reactive memory T cells had joined the SARS-CoV-2 response. SARS-CoV-2 specificity of the second-wave clones peaking on day 37 was not confirmed. The study covered only a couple of mild cases, and larger cohorts including severe cases with pre-infection samples were considered necessary. Balanced CD4/CD8 phenotypes were observed for clones contracting from day 15 to 85, whereas a bias towards CD4+ was observed for a second wave of clones expanding from day 15 to 37.

On this clonotype: The target of this receptor is not known. Base-call qualities are not available, and no considerably larger clone is one nucleotide away.

The sequencer was an Illumina NovaSeq 6000. TCRalpha and TCRbeta cDNA libraries were built by 5'RACE with constant-segment primers, adding sample barcodes and unique molecular identifiers. Trizol reagent was used to extract RNA from every sample. Amplification of the libraries took two PCR steps, and the second step added a second sample barcode plus Illumina TruSeq adapters. Libraries were sequenced on an Illumina NovaSeq with 2 x 150 bp paired-end reads. In the authors' own workflow: Demultiplexing of reads and collapsing into UMI-guided consensus sequences were performed with migec v1.2.7. Using mixcr v2.1.11, the UMI consensuses were aligned to TRA and TRB V and J templates and assembled into clonotypes. A clonotype was counted as expanded or contracted only when both edgeR and NoisET called the clonotype significant, with the noise models trained on biological replicates. edgeR calls used a false discovery rate-adjusted p below 0.01 and a log2 fold-change threshold of 1. PCA with hierarchical clustering of max-normalized trajectories of the 1000 most abundant clonotypes was used as exploratory dynamics analysis. Separately sequenced CD4+ and CD8+ repertoires were used to assign a CD4 or CD8 phenotype to each responding clone. TCRdb cleaned the public reads at Q25 with fastp, built clones with MiXCR and kept in-frame beta chains. One record per CDR3 amino acid sequence lists the most common genes and DNA. Here the V and J calls rest on TCRdb's processing, not on the authors' analysis. The sample profile shows about 240,000 distinct CDR3 sequences; approximately 9% of them were found once. Roughly a fifth of the sample goes to the ten largest clones.

Ficoll-Paque density gradient centrifugation was used to isolate PBMCs. The CDR3 has 16 amino acids, counting the end cysteine and phenylalanine. Only the CDR3 portion is preserved as DNA: 48 bases, with reading frame beginning at the first base. For this chain, trimming is 4 bases at the V end and 4 bases at the J end, and the number of junction bases without a gene match is 6. Taken from the germline V gene, the CDR1 and CDR2 loops are SGHRS and YFSETQ. The V and J segments used are TRBV5-1 and TRBJ2-3, with 13 central nucleotides matching TRBD2. Sequencing was performed on PBMCs or a T cell subset sorted from them (not recorded which). This TCR was recovered from a man younger than 30 who had mild COVID-19 (a few samples of this study predate the infection). The sample titles of this study are shuffled in the database, so cell type and time point are left out; the donor was told from shared clones. The DNA reads TGCGCCAGCAGCGCGGGACTAGCGGGGAGGGCAGATACGCAGTATTTT. Its translation reads: CASSAGLAGRADTQYF.